One and the same sample provided the 13 T cell receptor beta chains below, sequenced in a study of T cells in Graves' hyperthyroidism and ophthalmopathy. The source material, RNA transcripts, was used to amplify TCR beta CDR3 regions. A set of HTBI primers served as the primers for a first-round RT-PCR of the TCR CDR3. Using its own MiXCR run on the multiplex PCR reads, TCRdb lists one record per CDR3 protein. Among about 520,000 distinct CDR3 sequences listed, roughly a quarter were seen once. Sequencing used blood. The receptors derive from a woman aged 25 to 39 with Graves' ophthalmopathy.

The chain couples TRBV5-5 to TRBJ1-1; no definite D call. Trimming cost V 4 bases and J 5 bases, with 15 bases left between them. This CDR3 is built from 14 residues. From germline, CDR1 is SGHKS and CDR2 YYEKEE (reference sequence). CDR3 region: CASSLDPGGTEAFF. Here the CDR3 DNA reads TGTGCCAGCAGCCTAGACCCCGGCGGGACTGAAGCTTTCTTT.

This clonotype turned up a few times. This chain connects TRBV20-1 to TRBJ2-7; D gene uncertain. Germline CDR1 reads DFQATT; CDR2 reads SNEGSKA (reference sequence). CDR3 length equals 11 residues. The ends were cut back, 0 bases at V and 6 bases at J, with 6 bases in the middle. The CDR3 bases are TGCAGTGCTAGAGAGCCTGGCGAGCAGTACTTC. It translates to CSAREPGEQYF.

This clonotype was picked up many times. The V call is TRBV7-2, the J call TRBJ2-5, with D perhaps TRBD2 (6 bases). Trimming took off 2 bases at V and 4 bases at J, with 14 bases between the two ends. The CDR3 covers 15 residues. Germline CDR1 SGHTA, CDR2 FQGNSA. This CDR3 is CASSLRASEGETQYF. The DNA of the CDR3 is TGTGCCAGCAGCTTAAGGGCTAGCGAGGGAGAGACCCAGTACTTC.

This chain uses TRBV6-1 with TRBJ2-7; 9 bases match TRBD1. This CDR3 comprises 15 residues. Per the germline V gene, CDR1 is MNHNS and CDR2 is SASEGT. V was clipped by 1 base and J by 1 base; unmatched bases: 2. This CDR3 reads CASSEEDRGSYEQYF. The CDR3 DNA sequence: TGTGCCAGCAGTGAAGAAGACAGGGGGTCCTACGAGCAGTACTTC.

The V and J genes are TRBV10-1 and TRBJ2-7; TRBD2 aligns across 11 bases. CDR3 length: 18 residues. V shed 3 bases, J shed 7 bases, and the junction held 17 bases outside the gene matches. CDR1 and CDR2 (germline): WNHNN, SYGVQD (reference sequence). CDR3 bases: TGCGCCAGCAGTGATCCTGGGACTAGCGGTCCCGGCGGAGGAGAGCAGTACTTC. Translated: CASSDPGTSGPGGGEQYF.

The V call is TRBV24-1, the J call TRBJ2-5, with D perhaps matching TRBD2 (6 bases). The CDR3 contains 15 residues. V lost 4 bases to trimming and J lost 1 base, with 12 bases between them. Germline loops: CDR1 KGHDR, CDR2 SFDVKD. CDR3 nucleotides: TGTGCCACCAGTGAGCGGGCGGGGTTCCAAGAGACCCAGTACTTC. Its protein is CATSERAGFQETQYF.

This clonotype was observed once. The V and J genes are TRBV6-2 or TRBV6-3 and TRBJ2-7; 9 bases match TRBD2. This CDR3 has 15 residues. With 2 bases clipped from V and 2 bases from J, the junction kept 4 bases outside the gene matches. Germline CDR1 and CDR2: MNHEY and SVGEGT. CDR3 region: CASSYVAGATYEQYF. CDR3 in DNA: TGTGCCAGCAGTTACGTAGCGGGGGCGACCTACGAGCAGTACTTC.

This clonotype was counted ten times or more. CDR3 sequence: CASSLNSGSNYGYTF. The DNA for the CDR3 is TGTGCCAGCAGCTTAAACTCCGGATCTAACTATGGCTACACCTTC. The rearrangement joins TRBV7-9 to TRBJ1-2; D remains unclear. Per the germline V gene, CDR1 is SEHNR and CDR2 is FQNEAQ (reference sequence). The CDR3 spans 15 residues. V lost 2 bases to trimming and J lost 0 bases, with 10 bases between them.

This clonotype showed up just a few times. This chain uses TRBV20-1 with TRBJ1-2, with no clear D. V dropped 5 bases and J dropped 8 bases, with 9 bases sitting between them. Germline-derived CDR1 and CDR2 are DFQATT and SNEGSKA (reference sequence). This CDR3 contains 10 residues. The chain's CDR3 is CSAWQIGYTF. In DNA form, the CDR3 reads TGCAGTGCTTGGCAGATCGGCTACACCTTC.

The chain joins TRBV12-3 or TRBV12-4 to TRBJ1-1; the D gene is possibly TRBD1 (5 bases). This CDR3 has 16 residues. Trimming removed 1 base at V and 1 base at J, with 13 bases between. The CDR3 coding sequence is TGTGCCAGCAGTTTAGTTCAGGGAGCAGGGAACACTGAAGCTTTCTTT. This sequence encodes CASSLVQGAGNTEAFF.

This clonotype was counted ten times or more. This chain uses TRBV20-1 with TRBJ2-7; the D gene is possibly TRBD2 (7 bases). CDR3 length: 16 residues. The germline V gene has CDR1 DFQATT and CDR2 SNEGSKA (reference sequence). V lost 0 bases and J 0 bases, leaving 15 bases between the germline ends. CDR3 sequence: CSARDPAGASSYEQYF. The CDR3 nucleotides are TGCAGTGCTAGAGATCCGGCGGGGGCGAGCTCCTACGAGCAGTACTTC.

This clonotype was recorded at least ten times. The junction differs from germline at one of its ends, possibly a read error. CDR3 sequence reads: CAGSYSPLGQGGGDYGYTF. CDR3 nucleotides: TGTGCCGGCAGTTACTCGCCTTTGGGACAGGGCGGCGGAGACTATGGCTACACCTTC. The chain joins TRBV6-2 or TRBV6-3 to TRBJ1-2; 9 nucleotides match TRBD1. CDR1 and CDR2 from the germline V gene are MNHEY and SVGEGT. This CDR3 is 19 amino acids long.

This clonotype was detected many times. The junction departs from germline at one end; a sequencing error may be responsible. The genes are TRBV5-1 and TRBJ1-2; D is uncertain. The germline gives CDR1 SGHRS, CDR2 YFSETQ. The CDR3 sequence is 12 residues long. CDR3 sequence: CASSLANYGYTF. The CDR3 region has the DNA TGTGCCAGCAGCTTAGCCAACTATGGCTACACCTTC.